The T cell receptor (beta chain) under discussion was sequenced for a study of blood T cell repertoires in COVID-19 (dated by TCRdb to 2018 to 2021). In the study overall: Samples covering the acute and convalescent phases of COVID-19 were provided by collaborators in the United States, Italy and Spain. The prospective study material was composed of cDNA or gDNA derived from T cells, B-cell-depleted T cells, or PBMCs. Subjects who had been exposed to COVID-19, were actively infected with it, or had recovered from it provided the deeply sampled blood TCRbeta repertoires that made up the dataset. The repertoires were released in a freely available public database meant as a resource for research on the immune response to SARS-CoV-2. The samples were drawn from the first 160 participants of the ongoing ImmuneRACE study and from more than 1,000 subjects provided by 6 global collaborators. Nearly every sample came with metadata listing a de-identified subject ID, COVID-19 status, age in years and sex. HLA class I and class II types, where available, came from metadata supplied by the sample provider rather than from assay-based typing.

Note on this clone: The specificity of this receptor is unknown. No quality values exist for individual bases; no much larger clone is one base distant.

Whole blood was collected in K2EDTA tubes by collaborating institutions according to the institutions' own protocols. For TCRbeta analysis, collaborators shipped samples as frozen whole blood, isolated PBMCs, or DNA extracted from either of those sample types. V is reduced by 5 bases and J by 4 bases, leaving a spacing of 12 bases between them. In the germline V gene, CDR1 corresponds to SQVTM and CDR2 to ANQGSEA. The CDR3 has 13 amino acids, counting the end cysteine and phenylalanine. Solely the CDR3 DNA is kept, with 39 bases framed from the first base. TCRbeta CDR3 regions were amplified from genomic DNA using the immunoSEQ Assay, a bias-controlled multiplex PCR. As for the authors' bioinformatics: The number of nucleated cells in each sample was estimated from the amplification of reference gene primers within the assay. To quantify the absolute abundance of each unique TCRbeta CDR3 rearrangement, sequence reads were collapsed and filtered. For each sample, productive Simpson clonality was calculated as the square root of Simpson's diversity index across productive rearrangements. This immuneACCESS table, as held by TCRdb, lists in-frame sequences with V and J called but not all clones. Of the missing ones, under half trace to an unresolved V gene in checked studies; the others have no known cause. For V, J and clone size, that table is used; D and trimming come from the DNA. For this sample there are around 150,000 clones; roughly 93% appear just once. Clones ranked in the top ten supply 3.5% to 5% of the sample.

Overall results and qualifications from the work: The quantity of clinical and demographic metadata differed by source and by participant and was supplied without curation.

The receptor was isolated from a woman between 50 and 59 years old with acute or convalescent COVID-19. The sample comprised peripheral blood. The chain links TRBV29-1 with TRBJ1-5, with the identity of the D gene unclear. The CDR3 sequence is CSVQKGVNQPQHF. The nucleotide sequence reads as follows: TGCAGCGTTCAGAAGGGAGTTAATCAGCCCCAGCATTTT.